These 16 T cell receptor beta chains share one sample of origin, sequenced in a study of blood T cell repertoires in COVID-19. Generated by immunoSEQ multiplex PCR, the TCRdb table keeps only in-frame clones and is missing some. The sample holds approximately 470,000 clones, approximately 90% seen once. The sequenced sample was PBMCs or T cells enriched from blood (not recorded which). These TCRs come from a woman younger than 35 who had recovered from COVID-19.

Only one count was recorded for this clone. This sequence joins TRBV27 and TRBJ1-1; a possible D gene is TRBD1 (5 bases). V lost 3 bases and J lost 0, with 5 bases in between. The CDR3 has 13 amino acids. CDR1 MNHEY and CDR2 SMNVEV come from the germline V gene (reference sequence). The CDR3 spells CASSFRVNTEAFF. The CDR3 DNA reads TGTGCCAGCAGTTTCAGGGTGAACACTGAAGCTTTCTTT.

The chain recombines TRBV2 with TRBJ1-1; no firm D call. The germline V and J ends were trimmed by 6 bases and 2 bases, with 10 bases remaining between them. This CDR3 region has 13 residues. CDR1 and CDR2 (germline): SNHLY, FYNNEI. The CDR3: CASSVGINTEAFF. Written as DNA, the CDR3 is TGTGCCAGCAGCGTGGGCATAAACACTGAAGCTTTCTTT.

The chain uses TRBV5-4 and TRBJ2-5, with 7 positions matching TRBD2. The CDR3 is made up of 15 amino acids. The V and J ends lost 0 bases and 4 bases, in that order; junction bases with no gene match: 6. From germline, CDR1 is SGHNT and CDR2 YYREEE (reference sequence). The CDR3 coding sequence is TGTGCCAGCAGCTTGGGGGGGGGACCCCGAGAGACCCAGTACTTC. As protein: CASSLGGGPRETQYF. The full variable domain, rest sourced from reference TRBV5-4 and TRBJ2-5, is ETGVTQSPTHLIKTRGQQVTLRCSSQSGHNTVSWYQQALGQGPQFIFQYYREEENGRGNFPPRFSGLQFPNYSSELNVNALELDDSALYLCASSLGGGPRETQYFGPGTRLLVL.

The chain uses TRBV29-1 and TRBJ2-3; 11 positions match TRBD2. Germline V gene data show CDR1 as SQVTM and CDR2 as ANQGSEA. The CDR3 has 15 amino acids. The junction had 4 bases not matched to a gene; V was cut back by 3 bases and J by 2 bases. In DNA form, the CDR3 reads TGCAGCGTTGAGACTAGCGGGGAGGCCACAGATACGCAGTATTTT. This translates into CSVETSGEATDTQYF.

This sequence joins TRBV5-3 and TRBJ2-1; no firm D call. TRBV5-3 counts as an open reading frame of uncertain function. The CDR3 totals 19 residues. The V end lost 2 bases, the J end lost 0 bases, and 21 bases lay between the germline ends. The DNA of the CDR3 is TGTGCCAGAAGCTTACCACCTCCCGTATGCCCCAGCTCCTACAATGAGCAGTTCTTC. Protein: CARSLPPPVCPSSYNEQFF.

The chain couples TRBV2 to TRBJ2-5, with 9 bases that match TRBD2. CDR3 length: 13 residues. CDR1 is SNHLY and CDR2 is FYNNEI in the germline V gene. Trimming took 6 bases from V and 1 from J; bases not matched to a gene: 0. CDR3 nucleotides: TGTGCCAGCAGACTAGCGGGCCAAGAGACCCAGTACTTC. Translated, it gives CASRLAGQETQYF.

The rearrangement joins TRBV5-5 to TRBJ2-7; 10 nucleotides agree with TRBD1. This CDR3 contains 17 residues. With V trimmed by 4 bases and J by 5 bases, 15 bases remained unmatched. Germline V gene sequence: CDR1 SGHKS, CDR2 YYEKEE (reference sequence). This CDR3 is CASSRDRGLQSNNEQYF. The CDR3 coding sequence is TGTGCCAGCAGCCGCGACAGGGGGCTTCAATCGAACAACGAGCAGTACTTC.

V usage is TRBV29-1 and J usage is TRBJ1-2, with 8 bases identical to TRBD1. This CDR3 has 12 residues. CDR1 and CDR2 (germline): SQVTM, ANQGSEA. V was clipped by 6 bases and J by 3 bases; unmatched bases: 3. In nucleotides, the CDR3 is TGCAGCGTCCTGGGACAGGACTATGGCTACACCTTC. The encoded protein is CSVLGQDYGYTF.

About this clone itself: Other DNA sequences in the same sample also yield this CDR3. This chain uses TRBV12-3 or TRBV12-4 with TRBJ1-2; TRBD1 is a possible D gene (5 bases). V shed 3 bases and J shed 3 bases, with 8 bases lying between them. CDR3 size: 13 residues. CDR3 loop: CASSLGGDYGYTF. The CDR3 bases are TGTGCCAGCAGTTTGGGGGGGGACTATGGCTACACCTTC.

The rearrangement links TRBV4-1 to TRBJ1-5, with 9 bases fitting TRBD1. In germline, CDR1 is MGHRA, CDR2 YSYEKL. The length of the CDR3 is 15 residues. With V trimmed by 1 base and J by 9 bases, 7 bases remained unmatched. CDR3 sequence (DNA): TGCGCCAGCAGCCAAGTTGGGACAGGGAGGGGGCCCCAGCATTTT. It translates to CASSQVGTGRGPQHF.

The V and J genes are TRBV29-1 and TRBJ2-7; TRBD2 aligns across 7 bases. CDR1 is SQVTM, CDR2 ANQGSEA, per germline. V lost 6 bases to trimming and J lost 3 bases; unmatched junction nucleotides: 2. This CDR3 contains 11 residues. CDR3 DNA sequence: TGCAGCGTCGGACTAGACTACGAGCAGTACTTC. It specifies CSVGLDYEQYF.

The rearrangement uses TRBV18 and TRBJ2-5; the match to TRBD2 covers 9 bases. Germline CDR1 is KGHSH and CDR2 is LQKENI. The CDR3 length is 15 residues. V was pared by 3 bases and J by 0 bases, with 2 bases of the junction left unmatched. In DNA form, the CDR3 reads TGTGCCAGCTCACCCCAGCGGGGGGACCAAGAGACCCAGTACTTC. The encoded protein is CASSPQRGDQETQYF.

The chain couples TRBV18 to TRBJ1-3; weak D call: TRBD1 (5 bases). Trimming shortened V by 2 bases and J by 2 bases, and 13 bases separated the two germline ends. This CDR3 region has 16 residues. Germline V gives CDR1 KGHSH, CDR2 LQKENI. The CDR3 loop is CASSPLGGRTGNTIYF. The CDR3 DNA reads TGTGCCAGCTCACCATTGGGGGGAAGGACTGGAAACACCATATATTTT.

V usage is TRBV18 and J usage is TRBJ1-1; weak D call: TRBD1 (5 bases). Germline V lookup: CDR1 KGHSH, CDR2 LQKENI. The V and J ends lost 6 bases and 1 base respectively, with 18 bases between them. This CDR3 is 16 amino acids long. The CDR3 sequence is CASSHSRGGGNTEAFF. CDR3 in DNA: TGTGCCAGCTCCCACTCGAGGGGAGGAGGGAACACTGAAGCTTTCTTT.

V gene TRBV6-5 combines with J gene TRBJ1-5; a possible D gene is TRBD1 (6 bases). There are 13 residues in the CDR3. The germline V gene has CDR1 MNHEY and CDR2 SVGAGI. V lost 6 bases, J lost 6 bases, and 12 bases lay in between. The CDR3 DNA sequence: TGTGCCAGCAGCCCACAGGGCTTTCAGCCCCAGCATTTT. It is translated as CASSPQGFQPQHF.

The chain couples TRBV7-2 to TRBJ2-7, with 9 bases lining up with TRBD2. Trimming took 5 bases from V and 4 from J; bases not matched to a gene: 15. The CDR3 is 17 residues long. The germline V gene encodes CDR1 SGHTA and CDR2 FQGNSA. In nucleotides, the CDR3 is TGTGCCAGCAGCCCGCGTGGAAAGCGGGGGGCGGGATACGAGCAGTACTTC. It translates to CASSPRGKRGAGYEQYF.